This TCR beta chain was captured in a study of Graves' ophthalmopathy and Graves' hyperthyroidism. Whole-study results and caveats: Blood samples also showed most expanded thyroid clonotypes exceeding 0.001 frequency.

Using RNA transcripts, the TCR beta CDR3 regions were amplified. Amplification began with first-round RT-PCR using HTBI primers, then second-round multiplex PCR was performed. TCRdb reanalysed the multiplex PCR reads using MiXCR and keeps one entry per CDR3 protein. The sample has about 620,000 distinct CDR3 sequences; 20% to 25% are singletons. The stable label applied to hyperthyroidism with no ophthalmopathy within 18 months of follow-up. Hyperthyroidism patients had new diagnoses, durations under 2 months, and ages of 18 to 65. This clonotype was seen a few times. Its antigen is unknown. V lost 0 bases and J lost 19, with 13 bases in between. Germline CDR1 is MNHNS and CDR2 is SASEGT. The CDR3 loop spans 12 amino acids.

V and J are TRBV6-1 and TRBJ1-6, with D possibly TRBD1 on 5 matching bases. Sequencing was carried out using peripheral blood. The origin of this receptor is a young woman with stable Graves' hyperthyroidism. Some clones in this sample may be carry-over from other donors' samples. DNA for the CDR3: TGTGCCAGCAGTGAAGCAGGGGCAGGGTATCACTTT. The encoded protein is CASSEAGAGYHF.